This T cell receptor (beta chain) is from a study of T cell changes during pregnancy in multiple sclerosis (dated by TCRdb to between 2019 and 2020). For context, the study as a whole: The study examined how the T cell repertoire changed over the course of pregnancy in women with multiple sclerosis.

Library preparation was by the immunoSEQ multiplex PCR assay. TCRdb limited this immuneACCESS table to in-frame rearrangements with V and J called. A share of clones is missing; checked studies link under half to unresolved V genes, and the rest is unexplained. The sample table shows around 67,000 clones, and 92% are seen once. The ten largest make up under 2.5% of the sample. In regard to this clone: Its antigen is not yet known. One base away there is no much larger clone; base qualities are not given.

The germline V gene encodes CDR1 SGHRS and CDR2 YFSETQ. Its CDR3 holds 15 amino acids, cysteine through phenylalanine. The DNA shown is the 45-base CDR3, in frame from base 1. Trimming removed 4 bases from V and 6 bases from J; the gene matches leave 9 bases unexplained. The rearranged segments are TRBV5-1 and TRBJ2-1; the central 8 bases match TRBD1. This TCR derives from a female donor with multiple sclerosis, enrolled in a pregnancy study. Sequencing used peripheral blood, obtained in the first trimester of pregnancy. The CDR3 loop reads CASSKIQGAVNEQFF. DNA sequence: TGCGCCAGCAGCAAAATCCAGGGGGCGGTCAATGAGCAGTTCTTC.